Described below is a single T cell receptor beta chain sequence and its context. Its matching antigen is unknown. Germline CDR1 reads SGHTA; CDR2 reads FQGTGA. V lost 5 bases and J 0 bases, leaving 14 bases between the germline ends. The CDR3 has 15 amino acids. Genomic DNA templated the TCR beta VDJ and CDR3 profiling. In TCRdb, the reads were re-called with MiXCR into one record per CDR3 protein. This sample has about 190,000 distinct CDR3 sequences; 54% occur once, and the top ten carry more than 15%. The sample is drawn from a study of CD8+CD57+ T cells in acquired aplastic anemia. Study context: Mean DNA quantity obtained from sorted CD4+ and CD8+ cells was about 3.5 ug. Among healthy donors, CD4+ cells averaged roughly 11 million reads. Whole-study findings and limits: No significant difference in CD8+ Simpson's diversity was found between patients and controls. Roughly 27 shared CD8+ CDR3s appeared highly expressed within patients' immunodominant clones.

This chain connects TRBV7-3 to TRBJ2-7; D is possibly TRBD1 or TRBD2 (5 bases each). The TCR was taken from a human donor in good health, serving as a control. Sequenced material: sorted CD4+, CD8+, or CD8+CD57+ T cells (not recorded which) from PBMCs. The CDR3 protein is CASSQGVGSSYEQYF. The DNA for the CDR3 is TGTGCCAGCAGCCAAGGGGTTGGGAGCTCCTACGAGCAGTACTTC.